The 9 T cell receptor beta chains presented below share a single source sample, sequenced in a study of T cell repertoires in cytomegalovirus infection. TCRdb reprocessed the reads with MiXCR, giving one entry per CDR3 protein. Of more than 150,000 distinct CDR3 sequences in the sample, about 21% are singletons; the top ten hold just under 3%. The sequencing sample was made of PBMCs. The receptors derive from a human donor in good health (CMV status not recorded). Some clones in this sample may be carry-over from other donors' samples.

The CDR3 loop reads CAGGGRRGYTF. Written as DNA, the CDR3 is TGTGCCGGCGGAGGACGAAGGGGCTACACCTTC. The chain employs TRBV6-1 and TRBJ1-2; no reliable D call. This CDR3 is 11 amino acids long. V dropped 11 bases and J dropped 8 bases, with 15 bases sitting between them. Germline V gene lookup returns CDR1 MNHNS and CDR2 SASEGT.

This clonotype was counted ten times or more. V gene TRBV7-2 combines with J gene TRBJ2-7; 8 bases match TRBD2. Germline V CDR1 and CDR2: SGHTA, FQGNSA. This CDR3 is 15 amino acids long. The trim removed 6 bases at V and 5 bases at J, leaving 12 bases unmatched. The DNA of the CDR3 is TGTGCCAGCAGTCAAACGTCAGCGGGAGTAGACGAGCAGTACTTC. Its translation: CASSQTSAGVDEQYF.

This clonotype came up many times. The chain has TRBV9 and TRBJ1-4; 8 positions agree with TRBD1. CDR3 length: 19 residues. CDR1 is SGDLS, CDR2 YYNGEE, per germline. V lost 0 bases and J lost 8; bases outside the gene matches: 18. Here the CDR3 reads CASSVDKGDRGTGKEKLFF. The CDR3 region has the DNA TGTGCCAGCAGCGTAGACAAAGGCGACAGGGGAACTGGAAAGGAAAAACTGTTTTTT.

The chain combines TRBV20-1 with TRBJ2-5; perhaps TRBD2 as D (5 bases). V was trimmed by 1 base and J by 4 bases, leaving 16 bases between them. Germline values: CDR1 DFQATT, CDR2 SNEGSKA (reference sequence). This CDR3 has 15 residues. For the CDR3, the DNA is TGCAGTGCTAGAGTTGGCTCCGGGGTAGGAGAGACCCAGTACTTC. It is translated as CSARVGSGVGETQYF.

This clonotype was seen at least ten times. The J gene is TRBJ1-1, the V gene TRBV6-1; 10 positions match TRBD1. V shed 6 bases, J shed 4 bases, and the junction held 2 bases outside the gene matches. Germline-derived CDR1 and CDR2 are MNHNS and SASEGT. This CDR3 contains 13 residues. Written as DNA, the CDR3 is TGTGCCAGCAGGGACAGGGGGGGCACTGAAGCTTTCTTT. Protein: CASRDRGGTEAFF.

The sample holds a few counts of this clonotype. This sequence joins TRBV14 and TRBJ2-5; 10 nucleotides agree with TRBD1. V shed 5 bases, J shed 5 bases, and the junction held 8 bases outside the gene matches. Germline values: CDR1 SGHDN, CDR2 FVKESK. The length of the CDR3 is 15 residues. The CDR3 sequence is CASSFRTGGLETQYF. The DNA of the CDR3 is TGTGCCAGCAGCTTCCGGACAGGGGGTCTGGAGACCCAGTACTTC.

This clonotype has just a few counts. Here the CDR3 reads CASSQDSALNEQFF. The CDR3 DNA is TGCGCCAGCAGCCAAGATAGCGCGCTGAATGAGCAGTTCTTC. This chain uses TRBV4-3 with TRBJ2-1, with D tentatively TRBD2 (5 bases). Per the germline V gene, CDR1 is LGHNA and CDR2 is YSLEER. Trimming took 0 bases from V and 7 from J, leaving 10 bases between them. This CDR3 contains 14 residues.

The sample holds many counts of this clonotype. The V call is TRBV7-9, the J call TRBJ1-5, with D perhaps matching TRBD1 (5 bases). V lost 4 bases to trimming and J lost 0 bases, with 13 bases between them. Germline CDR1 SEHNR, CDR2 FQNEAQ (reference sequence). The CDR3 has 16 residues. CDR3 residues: CASSSGAGDSNQPQHF. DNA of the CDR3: TGTGCCAGCAGCTCTGGGGCAGGAGATAGCAATCAGCCCCAGCATTTT.

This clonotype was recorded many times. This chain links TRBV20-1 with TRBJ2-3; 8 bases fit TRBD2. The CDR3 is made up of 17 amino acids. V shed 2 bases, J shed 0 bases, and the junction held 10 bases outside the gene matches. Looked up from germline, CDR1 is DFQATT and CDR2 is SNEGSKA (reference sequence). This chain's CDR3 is CSARSYRTSPSTDTQYF. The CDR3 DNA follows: TGCAGTGCTAGATCCTACCGGACTAGCCCCAGCACAGATACGCAGTATTTT.